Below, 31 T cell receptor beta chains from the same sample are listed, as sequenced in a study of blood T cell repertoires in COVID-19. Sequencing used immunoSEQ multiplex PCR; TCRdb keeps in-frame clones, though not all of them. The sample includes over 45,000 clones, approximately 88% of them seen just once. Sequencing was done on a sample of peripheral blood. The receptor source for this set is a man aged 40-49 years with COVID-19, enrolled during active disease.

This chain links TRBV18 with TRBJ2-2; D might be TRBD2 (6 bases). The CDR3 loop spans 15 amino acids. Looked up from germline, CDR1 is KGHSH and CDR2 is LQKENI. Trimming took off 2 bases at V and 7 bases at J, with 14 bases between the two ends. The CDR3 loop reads CASSPDVYSGGELFF. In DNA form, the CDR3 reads TGTGCCAGCTCACCAGATGTCTATAGCGGCGGGGAGCTGTTTTTT.

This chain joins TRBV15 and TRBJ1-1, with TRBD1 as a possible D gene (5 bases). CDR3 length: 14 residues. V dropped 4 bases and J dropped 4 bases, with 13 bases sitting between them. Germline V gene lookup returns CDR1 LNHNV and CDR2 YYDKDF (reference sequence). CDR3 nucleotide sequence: TGTGCCACCAGCATTGTACAGGTAGGCACTGAAGCTTTCTTT. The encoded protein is CATSIVQVGTEAFF.

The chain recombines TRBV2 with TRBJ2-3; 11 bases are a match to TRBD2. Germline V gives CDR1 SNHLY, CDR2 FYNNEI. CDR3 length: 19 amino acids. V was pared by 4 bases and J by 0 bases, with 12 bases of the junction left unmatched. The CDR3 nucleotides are TGTGCCAGCAGTGGTCTACTAGCGGGAGATGGTTCTAGCACAGATACGCAGTATTTT. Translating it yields CASSGLLAGDGSSTDTQYF.

CDR3 sequence reads: CAWSAIRWGTSYEQYF. DNA for the CDR3: TGTGCCTGGAGTGCAATCAGGTGGGGGACATCCTACGAGCAGTACTTC. This rearrangement joins TRBV30 to TRBJ2-7; maybe TRBD1 (6 bases). V gave up 1 base and J gave up 1 base, with 17 bases separating them. The CDR3 loop spans 16 amino acids. CDR1 GTSNPN and CDR2 SVGIG come from the germline V gene (reference sequence). The full variable domain, completed using reference TRBV30 and TRBJ2-7, is SQTIHQWPATLVQPVGSPLSLECTVEGTSNPNLYWYRQAAGRGLQLLFYSVGIGQISSEVPQNLSASRPQDRQFILSSKKLLLSDSGFYLCAWSAIRWGTSYEQYFGPGTRLTVT.

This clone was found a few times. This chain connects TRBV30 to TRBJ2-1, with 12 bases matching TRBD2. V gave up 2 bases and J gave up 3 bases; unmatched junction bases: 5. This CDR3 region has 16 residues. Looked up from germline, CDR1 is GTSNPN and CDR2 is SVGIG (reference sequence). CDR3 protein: CAWSYGLAGNYNEQFF. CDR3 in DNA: TGTGCCTGGAGTTACGGACTAGCGGGAAACTACAATGAGCAGTTCTTC. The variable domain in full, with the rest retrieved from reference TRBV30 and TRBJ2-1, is SQTIHQWPATLVQPVGSPLSLECTVEGTSNPNLYWYRQAAGRGLQLLFYSVGIGQISSEVPQNLSASRPQDRQFILSSKKLLLSDSGFYLCAWSYGLAGNYNEQFFGPGTRLTVL.

The CDR3 DNA sequence: TGTGCCAGCAGCGAAGGACAGGCGCGAGAGACCCAGTACTTC. It translates to CASSEGQARETQYF. V is TRBV5-4 and J is TRBJ2-5, with TRBD1 matching 7 bases. The CDR3 consists of 14 residues. The ends lost 4 bases at V and 4 bases at J; junction bases unmatched: 7. Germline CDR1 SGHNT, CDR2 YYREEE (reference sequence).

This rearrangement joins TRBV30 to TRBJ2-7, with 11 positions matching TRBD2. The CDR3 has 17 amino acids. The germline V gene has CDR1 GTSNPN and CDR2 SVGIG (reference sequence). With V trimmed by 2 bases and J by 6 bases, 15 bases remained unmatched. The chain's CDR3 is CAWSIWTSGSAGGEQYF. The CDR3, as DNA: TGTGCCTGGAGTATCTGGACTAGCGGGTCGGCTGGGGGCGAGCAGTACTTC.

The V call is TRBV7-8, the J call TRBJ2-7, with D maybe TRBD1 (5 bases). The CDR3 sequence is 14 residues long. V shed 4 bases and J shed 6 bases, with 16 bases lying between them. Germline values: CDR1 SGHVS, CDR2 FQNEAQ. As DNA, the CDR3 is TGTGCCAGCAGCTCCCCGCCGGAAGGGGCCGAGCAGTACTTC. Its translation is CASSSPPEGAEQYF.

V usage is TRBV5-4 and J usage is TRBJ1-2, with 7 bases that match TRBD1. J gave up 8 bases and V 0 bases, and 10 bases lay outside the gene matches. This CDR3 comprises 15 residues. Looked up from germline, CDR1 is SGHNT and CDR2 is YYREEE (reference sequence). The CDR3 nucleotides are TGTGCCAGCAGCTTGGACAGGGGCCTCCTCAGGGGCTACACCTTC. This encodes CASSLDRGLLRGYTF. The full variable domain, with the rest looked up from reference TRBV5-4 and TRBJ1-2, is ETGVTQSPTHLIKTRGQQVTLRCSSQSGHNTVSWYQQALGQGPQFIFQYYREEENGRGNFPPRFSGLQFPNYSSELNVNALELDDSALYLCASSLDRGLLRGYTFGSGTRLTVV.

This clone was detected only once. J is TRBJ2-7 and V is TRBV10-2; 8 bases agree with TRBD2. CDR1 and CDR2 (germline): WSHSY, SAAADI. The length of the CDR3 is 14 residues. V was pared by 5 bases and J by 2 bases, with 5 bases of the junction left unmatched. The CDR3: CASSSGSVTYEQYF. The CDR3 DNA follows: TGCGCCAGCAGTAGCGGGAGCGTGACCTACGAGCAGTACTTC.

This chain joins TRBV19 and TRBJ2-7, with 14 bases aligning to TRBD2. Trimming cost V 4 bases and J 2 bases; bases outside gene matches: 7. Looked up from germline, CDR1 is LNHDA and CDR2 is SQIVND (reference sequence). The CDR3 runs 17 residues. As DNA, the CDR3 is TGTGCCAGTAGTACTATGACTAGCGGGGGGGCGCCCTACGAGCAGTACTTC. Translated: CASSTMTSGGAPYEQYF. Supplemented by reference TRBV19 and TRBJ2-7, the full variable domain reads DGGITQSPKYLFRKEGQNVTLSCEQNLNHDAMYWYRQDPGQGLRLIYYSQIVNDFQKGDIAEGYSVSREKKESFPLTVTSAQKNPTAFYLCASSTMTSGGAPYEQYFGPGTRLTVT.

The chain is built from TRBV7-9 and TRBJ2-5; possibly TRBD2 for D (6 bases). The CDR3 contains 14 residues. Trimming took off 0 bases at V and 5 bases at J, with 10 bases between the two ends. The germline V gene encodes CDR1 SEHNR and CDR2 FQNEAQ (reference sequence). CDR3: CASSLAASDETQYF. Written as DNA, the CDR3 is TGTGCCAGCAGCTTAGCGGCTAGCGATGAGACCCAGTACTTC. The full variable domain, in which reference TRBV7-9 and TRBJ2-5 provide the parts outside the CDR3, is DTGVSQNPRHKITKRGQNVTFRCDPISEHNRLYWYRQTLGQGPEFLTYFQNEAQLEKSRLLSDRFSAERPKGSFSTLEIQRTEQGDSAMYLCASSLAASDETQYFGPGTRLLVL.

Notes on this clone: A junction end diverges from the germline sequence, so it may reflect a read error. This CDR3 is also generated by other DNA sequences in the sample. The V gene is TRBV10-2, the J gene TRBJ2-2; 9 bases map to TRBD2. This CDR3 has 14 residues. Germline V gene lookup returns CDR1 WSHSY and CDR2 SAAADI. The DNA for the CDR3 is TGCGCCAGCACCCCGGATAGCGGGAGAGGGGAACTGTTTTTT. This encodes CASTPDSGRGELFF.

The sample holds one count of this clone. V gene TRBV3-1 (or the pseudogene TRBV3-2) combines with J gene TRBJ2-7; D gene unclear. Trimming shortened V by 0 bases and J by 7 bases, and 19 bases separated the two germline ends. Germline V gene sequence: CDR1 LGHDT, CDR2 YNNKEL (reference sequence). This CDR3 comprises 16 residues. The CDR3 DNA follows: TGTGCCAGCAGCCAAGATCTTGCTAGTCCGGCTTCGGAGCAGTACTTC. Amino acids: CASSQDLASPASEQYF.

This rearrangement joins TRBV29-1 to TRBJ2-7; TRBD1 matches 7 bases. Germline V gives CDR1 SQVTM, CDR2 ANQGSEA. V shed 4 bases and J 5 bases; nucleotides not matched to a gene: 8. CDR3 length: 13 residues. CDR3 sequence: CSVGQGATNEQYF. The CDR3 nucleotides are TGCAGCGTTGGACAGGGAGCTACTAACGAGCAGTACTTC.

The CDR3 DNA reads as TGTGCCAGCAGTGAAGGGGGGCCCAACTATGGCTACACCTTC. Its protein is CASSEGGPNYGYTF. J is TRBJ1-2 and V is TRBV2; TRBD1 is a possible D gene (6 bases). The CDR3 spans 14 residues. The germline CDR1 and CDR2 sequences are SNHLY and FYNNEI. Trimming took 1 base from V and 2 from J, leaving 8 bases between them.

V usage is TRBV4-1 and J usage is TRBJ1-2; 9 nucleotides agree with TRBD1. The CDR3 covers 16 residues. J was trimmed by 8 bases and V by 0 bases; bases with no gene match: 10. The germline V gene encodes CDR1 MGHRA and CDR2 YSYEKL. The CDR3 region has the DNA TGCGCCAGCAGCCAAGAGCAACAGGGGGCCCTCTACGGCTACACCTTC. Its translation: CASSQEQQGALYGYTF.

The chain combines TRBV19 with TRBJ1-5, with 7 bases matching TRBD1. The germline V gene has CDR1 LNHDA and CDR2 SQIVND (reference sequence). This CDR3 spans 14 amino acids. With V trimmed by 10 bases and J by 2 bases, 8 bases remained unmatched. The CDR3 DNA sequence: TGTGCCACCAGGGGGATGGTTCGCAATCAGCCCCAGCATTTT. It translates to CATRGMVRNQPQHF.

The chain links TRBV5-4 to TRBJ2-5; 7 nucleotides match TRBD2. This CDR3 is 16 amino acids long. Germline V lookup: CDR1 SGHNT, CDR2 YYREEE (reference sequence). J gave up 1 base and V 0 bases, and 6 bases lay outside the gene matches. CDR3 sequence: CASSLVGLAAQETQYF. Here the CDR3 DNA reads TGTGCCAGCAGCTTGGTAGGCCTAGCGGCCCAAGAGACCCAGTACTTC.

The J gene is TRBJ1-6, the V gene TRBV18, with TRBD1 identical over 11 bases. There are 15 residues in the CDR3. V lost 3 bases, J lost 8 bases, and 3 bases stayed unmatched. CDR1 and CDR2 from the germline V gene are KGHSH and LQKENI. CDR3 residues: CASSPRTGGDSPLHF. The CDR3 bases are TGTGCCAGCTCACCTCGGACAGGGGGCGATTCACCCCTCCACTTT. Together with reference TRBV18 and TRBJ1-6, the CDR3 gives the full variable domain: NAGVMQNPRHLVRRRGQEARLRCSPMKGHSHVYWYRQLPEEGLKFMVYLQKENIIDESGMPKERFSAEFPKEGPSILRIQQVVRGDSAAYFCASSPRTGGDSPLHFGNGTRLTVT.

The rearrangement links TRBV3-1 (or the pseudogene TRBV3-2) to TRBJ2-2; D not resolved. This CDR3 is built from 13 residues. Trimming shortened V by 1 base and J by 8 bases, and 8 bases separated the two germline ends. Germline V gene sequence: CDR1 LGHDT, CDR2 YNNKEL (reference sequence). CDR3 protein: CASSQGPGGELFF. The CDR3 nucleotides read TGTGCCAGCAGCCAAGGACCAGGTGGGGAGCTGTTTTTT.

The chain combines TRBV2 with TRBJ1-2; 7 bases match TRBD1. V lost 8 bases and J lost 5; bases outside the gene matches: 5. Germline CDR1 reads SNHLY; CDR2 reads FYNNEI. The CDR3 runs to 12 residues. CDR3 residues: CASHRDSYGYTF. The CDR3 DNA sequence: TGTGCCAGCCACCGGGACAGTTATGGCTACACCTTC.

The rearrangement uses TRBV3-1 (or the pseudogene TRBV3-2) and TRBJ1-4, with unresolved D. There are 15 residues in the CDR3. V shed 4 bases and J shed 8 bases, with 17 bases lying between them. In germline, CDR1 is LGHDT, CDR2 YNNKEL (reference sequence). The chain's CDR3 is CASSLKRGYGEKLFF. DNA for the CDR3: TGTGCCAGCAGCCTTAAGCGGGGTTATGGGGAAAAACTGTTTTTT.

Here the CDR3 reads CASRGKGGYTF. CDR3 DNA sequence: TGTGCCTCACGGGGGAAGGGTGGCTACACCTTC. This rearrangement joins TRBV30 to TRBJ1-2, with TRBD1 as a possible D gene (5 bases). V gave up 7 bases and J gave up 7 bases, with 13 bases separating them. The CDR3 is 11 residues long. CDR1 and CDR2 (germline): GTSNPN, SVGIG (reference sequence).

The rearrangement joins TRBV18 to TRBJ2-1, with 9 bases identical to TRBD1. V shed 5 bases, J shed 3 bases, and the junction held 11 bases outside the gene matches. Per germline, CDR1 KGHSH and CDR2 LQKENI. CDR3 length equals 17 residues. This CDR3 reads CASSSTPDRGNYNEQFF. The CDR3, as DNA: TGTGCCAGCTCATCCACCCCGGACAGGGGAAACTACAATGAGCAGTTCTTC.

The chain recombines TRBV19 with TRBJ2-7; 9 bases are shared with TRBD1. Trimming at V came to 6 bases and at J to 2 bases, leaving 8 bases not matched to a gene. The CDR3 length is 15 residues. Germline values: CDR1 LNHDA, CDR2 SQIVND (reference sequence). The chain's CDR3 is CASRNPGQGAYEQYF. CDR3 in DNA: TGTGCCAGTAGGAATCCGGGACAGGGCGCCTACGAGCAGTACTTC.

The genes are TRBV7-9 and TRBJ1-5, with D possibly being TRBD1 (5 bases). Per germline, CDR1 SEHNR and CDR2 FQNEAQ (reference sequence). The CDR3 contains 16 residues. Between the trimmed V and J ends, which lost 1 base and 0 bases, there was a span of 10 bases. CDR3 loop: CASSLEQGYSNQPQHF. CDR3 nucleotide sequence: TGTGCCAGCAGCTTAGAGCAGGGCTATAGCAATCAGCCCCAGCATTTT.

Here the CDR3 reads CAWGYQGTDTQYF. DNA of the CDR3: TGTGCCTGGGGGTACCAGGGCACAGATACGCAGTATTTT. V is TRBV30 and J is TRBJ2-3, with D unresolved. V was shortened by 5 bases and J by 1 base, with 10 bases between the two germline ends. Germline V lookup: CDR1 GTSNPN, CDR2 SVGIG (reference sequence). The CDR3 is made up of 13 amino acids.

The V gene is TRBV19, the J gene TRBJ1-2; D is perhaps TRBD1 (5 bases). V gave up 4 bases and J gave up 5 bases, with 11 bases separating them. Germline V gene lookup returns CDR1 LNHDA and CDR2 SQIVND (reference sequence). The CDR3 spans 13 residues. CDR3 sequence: CASSTGQGYGYTF. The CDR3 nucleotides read TGTGCCAGTAGTACTGGGCAGGGTTATGGCTACACCTTC.

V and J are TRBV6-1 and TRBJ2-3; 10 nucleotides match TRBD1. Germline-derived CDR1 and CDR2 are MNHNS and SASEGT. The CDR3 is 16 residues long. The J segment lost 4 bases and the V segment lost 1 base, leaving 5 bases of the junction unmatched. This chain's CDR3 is CASSEGDRGYSDTQYF. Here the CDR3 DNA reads TGTGCCAGCAGTGAAGGGGACAGGGGATATTCAGATACGCAGTATTTT.

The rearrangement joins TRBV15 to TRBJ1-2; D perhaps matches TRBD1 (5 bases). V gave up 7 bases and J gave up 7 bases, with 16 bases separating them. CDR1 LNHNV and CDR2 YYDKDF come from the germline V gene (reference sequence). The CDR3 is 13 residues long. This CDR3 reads CATNAGKEGGYTF. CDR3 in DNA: TGTGCCACCAACGCAGGGAAGGAAGGTGGCTACACCTTC.